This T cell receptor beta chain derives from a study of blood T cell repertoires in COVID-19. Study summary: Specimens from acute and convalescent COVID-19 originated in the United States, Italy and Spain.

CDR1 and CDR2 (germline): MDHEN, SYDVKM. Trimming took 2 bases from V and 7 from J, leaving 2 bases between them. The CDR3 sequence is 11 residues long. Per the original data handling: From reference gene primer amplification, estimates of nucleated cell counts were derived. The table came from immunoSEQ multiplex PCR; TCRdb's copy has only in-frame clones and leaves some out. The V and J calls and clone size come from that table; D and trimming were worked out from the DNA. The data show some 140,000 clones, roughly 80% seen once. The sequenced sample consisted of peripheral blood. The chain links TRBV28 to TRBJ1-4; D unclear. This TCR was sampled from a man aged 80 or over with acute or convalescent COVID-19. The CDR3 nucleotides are TGTGCCAGCAGTTTACGTGAAAAACTGTTTTTT. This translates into CASSLREKLFF. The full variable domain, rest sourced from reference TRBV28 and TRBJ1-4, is DVKVTQSSRYLVKRTGEKVFLECVQDMDHENMFWYRQDPGLGLRLIYFSYDVKMKEKGDIPEGYSVSREKKERFSLILESASTNQTSMYLCASSLREKLFFGSGTQLSVL.